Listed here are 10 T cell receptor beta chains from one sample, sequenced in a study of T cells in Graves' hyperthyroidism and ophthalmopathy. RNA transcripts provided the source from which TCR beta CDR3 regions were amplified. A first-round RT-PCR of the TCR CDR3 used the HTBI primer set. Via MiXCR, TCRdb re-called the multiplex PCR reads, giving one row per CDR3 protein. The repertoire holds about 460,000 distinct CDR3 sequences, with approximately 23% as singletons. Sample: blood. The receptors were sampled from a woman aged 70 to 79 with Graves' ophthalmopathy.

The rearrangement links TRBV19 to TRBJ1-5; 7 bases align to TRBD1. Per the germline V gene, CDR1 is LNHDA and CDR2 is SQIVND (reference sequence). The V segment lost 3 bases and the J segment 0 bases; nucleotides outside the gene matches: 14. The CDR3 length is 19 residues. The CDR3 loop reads CASSMRRTGPRNSNQPQHF. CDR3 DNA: TGTGCCAGTAGTATGCGTAGGACAGGACCCAGGAATAGCAATCAGCCCCAGCATTTT.

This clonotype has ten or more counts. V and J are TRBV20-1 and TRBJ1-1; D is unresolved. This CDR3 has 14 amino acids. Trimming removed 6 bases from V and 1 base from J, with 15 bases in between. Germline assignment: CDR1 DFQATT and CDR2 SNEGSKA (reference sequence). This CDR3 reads CSAQWTSGNTEAFF. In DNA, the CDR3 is TGCAGTGCCCAATGGACCTCCGGGAACACTGAAGCTTTCTTT.

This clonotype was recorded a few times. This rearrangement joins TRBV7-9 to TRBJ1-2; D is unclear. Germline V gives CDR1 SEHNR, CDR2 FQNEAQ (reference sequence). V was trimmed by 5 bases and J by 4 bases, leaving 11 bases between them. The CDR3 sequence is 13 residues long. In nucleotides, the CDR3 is TGTGCCAGCAGCCGAGACACGATCTATGGCTACACCTTC. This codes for CASSRDTIYGYTF.

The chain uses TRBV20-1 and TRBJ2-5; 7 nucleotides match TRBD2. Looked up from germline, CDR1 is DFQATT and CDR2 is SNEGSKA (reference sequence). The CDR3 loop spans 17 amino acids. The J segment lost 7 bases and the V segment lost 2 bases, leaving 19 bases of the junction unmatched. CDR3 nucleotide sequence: TGCAGTGCTAGACGACTGGGGACGGGGAGGGCAAGGGGGACCCAGTACTTC. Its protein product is CSARRLGTGRARGTQYF.

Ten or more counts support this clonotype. The CDR3 nucleotides are TGTGCCAGCAGCTACTACCTAGCGGACTACGAGCAGTACTTC. Protein product: CASSYYLADYEQYF. The chain joins TRBV7-2 to TRBJ2-7, with TRBD2 matching over 7 bases. The CDR3 totals 14 residues. CDR1 and CDR2 from the germline V gene are SGHTA and FQGNSA. J lost 3 bases, V lost 4 bases, and 6 bases had no gene match.

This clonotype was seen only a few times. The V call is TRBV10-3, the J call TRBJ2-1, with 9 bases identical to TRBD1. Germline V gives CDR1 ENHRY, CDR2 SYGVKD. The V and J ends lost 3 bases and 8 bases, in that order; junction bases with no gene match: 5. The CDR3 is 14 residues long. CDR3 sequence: CAISEMDRGYEQFF. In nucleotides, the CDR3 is TGTGCCATCAGTGAAATGGACAGGGGATATGAGCAGTTCTTC.

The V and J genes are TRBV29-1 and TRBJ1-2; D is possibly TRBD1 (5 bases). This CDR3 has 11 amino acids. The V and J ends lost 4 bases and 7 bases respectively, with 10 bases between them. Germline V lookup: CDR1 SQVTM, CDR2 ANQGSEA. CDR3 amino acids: CSVVGVGGYTF. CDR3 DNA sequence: TGCAGCGTTGTGGGGGTTGGTGGCTACACCTTC.

The CDR3 sequence is CASSYSLAGQPQHF. For the CDR3, the DNA is TGTGCCAGCAGTTACTCGCTCGCAGGTCAGCCCCAGCATTTT. The chain has TRBV6-6 and TRBJ1-5; D unresolved. The germline V gene has CDR1 MNHNY and CDR2 SVGAGI (reference sequence). The germline V and J ends were trimmed by 0 bases and 6 bases, with 9 bases remaining between them. This CDR3 contains 14 residues.

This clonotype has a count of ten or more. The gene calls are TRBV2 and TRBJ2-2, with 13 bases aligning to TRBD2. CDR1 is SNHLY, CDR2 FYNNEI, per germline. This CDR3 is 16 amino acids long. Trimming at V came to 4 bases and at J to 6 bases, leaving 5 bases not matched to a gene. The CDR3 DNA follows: TGTGCCAGCAGTGGACTAGCGGGAGGTGTCGCCGGGGAGCTGTTTTTT. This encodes CASSGLAGGVAGELFF.

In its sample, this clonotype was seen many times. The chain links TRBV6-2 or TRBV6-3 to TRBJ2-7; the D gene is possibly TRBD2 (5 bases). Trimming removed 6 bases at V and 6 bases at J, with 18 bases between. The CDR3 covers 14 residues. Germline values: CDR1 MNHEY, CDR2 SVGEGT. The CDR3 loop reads CASSPRGKEFEQYF. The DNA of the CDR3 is TGTGCCAGCAGCCCCCGGGGAAAGGAGTTCGAGCAGTACTTC.